This TCR beta chain was recorded in a study of shared clonotypes between healthy human individuals. Overall study: Each donor's CD8 memory used one plate, CD8 naive two, each CD4 subset three. Study-wide results and caveats: Relative to clonotypes present in all four donors, those not shared had lower generation probabilities.

In the study's own analysis: ImmunoSEQ gave junction-only sequences without quality scores, so filtering differed. Assay used: immunoSEQ multiplex PCR; TCRdb lists only in-frame clones, some missing. The D gene and trimming were derived from the DNA, and the V and J assignments and clone size from that table. The table records around 990,000 clones, 60% to 85% of them present only once. Germline CDR1 LGHNA, CDR2 YNFKEQ. Deletions cut 1 base from V and 3 bases from J, with 10 bases between. This CDR3 is 15 amino acids long. Ten or more counts support this clone. The antigen remains unidentified. The sample taken for sequencing was memory CD4+ T cells from PBMCs. Subset of the sample: CD45RA-negative fraction. This TCR derives from a man younger than 35 in good health. Some clones in this sample may be carry-over from other donors' samples. This sequence joins TRBV4-2 and TRBJ2-1; the D gene is possibly TRBD2 (5 bases). The CDR3 nucleotides are TGTGCCAGCAGCCAAGGAGGGAATCGCTACAATGAGCAGTTCTTC. Protein product: CASSQGGNRYNEQFF.